This T cell receptor (beta chain) was identified in a study of blood T cell repertoires in COVID-19 (dated by TCRdb to between 2020 and 2021). At the level of the whole study: Collaborator samples came from the United States, Italy and Spain and covered acute and convalescent phases of COVID-19. The material from the prospective study consisted of cDNA or gDNA derived from T cells, B-cell-depleted T cells, or PBMCs. The dataset comprised deeply sampled blood TCRbeta repertoires from subjects exposed to, actively infected with, or recovered from COVID-19. The repertoires were made available in a free public database intended to serve as a resource for research on the immune response to SARS-CoV-2. Samples came from the ongoing ImmuneRACE study (first 160 participants) plus 1,254 subjects from 6 global collaborators. Sample metadata almost always included a de-identified subject ID, COVID-19 status, age in years and sex. HLA class I and class II types, where available, came from metadata supplied by the sample provider rather than from assay-based typing. The full study reports these points: The quantity of clinical and demographic metadata differed by source and by participant and was supplied without curation.

The germline V gene sets CDR1 to SGDLS and CDR2 to YYNGEE. CDR3 length: 16 amino acids, cysteine to phenylalanine. Of all the DNA, just the CDR3 is kept, 48 bases in frame from base 1. Trimming takes 3 bases off V and 4 bases off J; junction bases not matched to a gene: 8. TCRbeta CDR3 regions were amplified from genomic DNA by means of the immunoSEQ Assay, a bias-controlled multiplex PCR. The original pipeline was this. The number of nucleated cells in each sample was estimated by amplification of reference gene primers within the assay. Sequence reads were collapsed and filtered to measure the absolute abundance of every unique TCRbeta CDR3 rearrangement. For each sample, productive Simpson clonality was calculated by taking the square root of Simpson's diversity index across productive rearrangements. In its TCRdb copy, this immuneACCESS table keeps in-frame sequences only and misses some clones. Where compared with another copy, unresolved V genes explain less than half of these, and the others have no known cause. That table furnishes V, J and clone size, whereas the DNA furnished D and trimming. The sample has approximately 70,000 clones on record, about nine tenths of them singletons. The leading ten clones occupy approximately 2.8% of the sample.

Comment on this clone: Its antigen remains undetermined. It has no much larger one-base neighbor in the sample; base qualities were not kept.

At one collaborating source in Seattle, patients were enrolled during active infection and were followed longitudinally through the course of disease. The collaborating institutions used their own protocols to collect whole blood in K2EDTA tubes. For TCRbeta analysis, collaborators shipped samples as frozen whole blood, isolated PBMCs, or DNA extracted from either of those sample types. The TCR comes from a man in his fifties with COVID-19, enrolled during active disease. The sequencing sample was made of peripheral blood. The sequence is built from TRBV9 and TRBJ2-7, and 12 junctional nucleotides match TRBD1. The CDR3 region has the sequence CASSGSGTGGGYEQYF. The DNA reads as follows: TGTGCCAGCAGCGGATCCGGGACAGGGGGCGGGTACGAGCAGTACTTC.